One T cell receptor beta chain is described in this entry. Antigen specificity is unknown. The sample is drawn from a study of glioma-infiltrating T cells after dendritic cell vaccination. Study at large: At biweekly intervals, patients got three intradermal dendritic cell vaccine injections.

Notes on the study in general: Higher pretreatment TIL content predicted longer progression-free time and survival.

Clones were read by immunoSEQ multiplex PCR, and TCRdb kept only the in-frame ones, dropping some. The sample carries around 83,000 clones, 85% recorded once. The time point was: after dendritic cell vaccination, including at tumor progression/relapse. The CDR3 loop spans 17 amino acids. CDR1 and CDR2 from the germline V gene are SGHDT and YYEEEE. Germline trimming cut 4 bases from V and 9 bases from J; bases unmatched to any gene: 17. The genes are TRBV5-6 and TRBJ2-1; 9 bases line up with TRBD2. The specimen comprised blood, sampled after dendritic cell vaccination. This sequence was found in a human donor with glioblastoma. CDR3 bases: TGTGCCAGCAGCCCCTGGGAGCGGGGGGCCAGAGTAAGTGAGCAGTTCTTC. It specifies CASSPWERGARVSEQFF. The whole variable domain, remainder taken from reference TRBV5-6 and TRBJ2-1, is DAGVTQSPTHLIKTRGQQVTLRCSPKSGHDTVSWYQQALGQGPQFIFQYYEEEERQRGNFPDRFSGHQFPNYSSELNVNALLLGDSALYLCASSPWERGARVSEQFFGPGTRLTVL.